One sample yielded the 27 T cell receptor beta chains listed below, sequenced in a study of T cells expressing NK-cell markers. With the 5' RACE reads reprocessed, TCRdb shows one record per CDR3 protein and no DNA. The sample totals 350,000 to 450,000 distinct CDR3 sequences. Sequenced material: blood T cells: a sorted CD56 or NKG2C T cell subset, CD4+ or CD8+ T cells, or bulk PBMC T cells (not recorded which). The receptor set was obtained from a man aged 18-75 years in good health.

The chain is built from TRBV5-1 and TRBJ2-2; TCRdb designates TRBD1, a call that cannot be tested without DNA. Looked up from germline, CDR1 is SGHRS and CDR2 is YFSETQ. CDR3 length: 16 residues. The CDR3 spells CASSALGGLDTGELFF.

The chain uses TRBV5-1 and TRBJ2-6; TCRdb's D call, TRBD1, is unchecked because there is no DNA. The CDR3 totals 17 residues. Germline CDR1 and CDR2: SGHRS and YFSETQ. This CDR3 is CASSLTQGSSGANVLTF.

This chain uses TRBV28 with TRBJ2-1; lacking DNA, the TRBD2 call made by TCRdb goes unchecked. Germline V gene sequence: CDR1 MDHEN, CDR2 SYDVKM. The CDR3 length is 14 residues. The CDR3 region is CASSLLGGAGEQFF.

The chain uses TRBV6-5 and TRBJ1-1; TCRdb reports TRBD1, a call that lacks DNA to check it against. CDR3 length equals 15 residues. Germline CDR1 MNHEY, CDR2 SVGAGI. This chain's CDR3 is CASSYSPGIATEAFF.

The genes are TRBV6-5 and TRBJ1-1; TCRdb's assignment of TRBD1 cannot be checked, as there is no DNA. This CDR3 spans 11 amino acids. Germline CDR1 reads MNHEY; CDR2 reads SVGAGI. The CDR3 here is CASKTGELSFF.

The chain couples TRBV6-1 to TRBJ2-3; TCRdb's D gene call, TRBD1, goes unchecked for lack of DNA. This CDR3 has 15 residues. Per germline, CDR1 MNHNS and CDR2 SASEGT. Here the CDR3 reads CASSPTGDRLDTQYF.

This chain joins TRBV6-1 and TRBJ2-6. This CDR3 is 14 amino acids long. CDR1 and CDR2 from the germline V gene are MNHNS and SASEGT. The CDR3 loop is CASMRRSGANVLTF.

This chain links TRBV12-5 with TRBJ1-5. The CDR3 totals 17 residues. The germline V gene encodes CDR1 LGHNT and CDR2 FRNRAP. The CDR3 loop reads CASGLGGGRYSNQPQHF.

The chain joins TRBV7-8 to TRBJ2-7. Germline V gene lookup returns CDR1 SGHVS and CDR2 FQNEAQ. This CDR3 has 12 residues. Here the CDR3 reads CASSLGLIEQYF.

This chain uses TRBV18 with TRBJ2-7; the TRBD1 assignment by TCRdb is unverifiable without DNA. This CDR3 comprises 15 residues. Germline loops: CDR1 KGHSH, CDR2 LQKENI. CDR3 protein: CASSPGQGSSYEQYF.

The chain employs TRBV7-9 and TRBJ2-6; TCRdb's D call, TRBD1, is unchecked because there is no DNA. The CDR3 spans 17 residues. The V gene's germline CDR1 is SEHNR and CDR2 FQNEAQ (reference sequence). The chain's CDR3 is CASSFRQTDSGANVLTF.

The chain combines TRBV11-2 with TRBJ2-1; TCRdb returns TRBD2, unconfirmable since there is no DNA. CDR3 size: 20 residues. From germline, CDR1 is SGHAT and CDR2 FQNNGV. The CDR3 protein is CASSSSNLRLAGRKGNEQFF.

The CDR3 sequence: CASSTPGGLTGELFF. The chain is built from TRBV5-4 and TRBJ2-2; the TCRdb call, TRBD2, lacks DNA for checking. The CDR3 totals 15 residues. From germline, CDR1 is SGHNT and CDR2 YYREEE (reference sequence).

V gene TRBV27 combines with J gene TRBJ2-6; TCRdb proposes TRBD2, but this gene call is untestable without DNA. The V gene's germline CDR1 is MNHEY and CDR2 SMNVEV (reference sequence). The CDR3 runs to 18 residues. The CDR3 sequence is CASRFTARASSGANVLTF.

CDR3 sequence: CASSLTTRSGEAFF. J is TRBJ1-1 and V is TRBV7-3. Germline-derived CDR1 and CDR2 are SGHTA and FQGTGA. CDR3 length: 14 amino acids.

The V gene is TRBV29-1, the J gene TRBJ1-1. Germline CDR1 reads SQVTM; CDR2 reads ANQGSEA. CDR3 length: 13 residues. This CDR3 reads CSVETAWNTEAFF. The whole variable domain, remainder taken from reference TRBV29-1 and TRBJ1-1, is SAVISQKPSRDICQRGTSLTIQCQVDSQVTMMFWYRQQPGQSLTLIATANQGSEATYESGFVIDKFPISRPNLTFSTLTVSNMSPEDSSIYLCSVETAWNTEAFFGQGTRLTVV.

The gene calls are TRBV4-2 and TRBJ2-2. Germline assignment: CDR1 LGHNA and CDR2 YNFKEQ. The CDR3 length is 15 residues. CDR3 sequence: CASSQDFLITGELFF.

The V and J genes are TRBV5-1 and TRBJ1-1. CDR1 and CDR2 (germline): SGHRS, YFSETQ. The CDR3 is 14 residues long. The CDR3 is CASQVGSRRTEAFF.

The CDR3 loop reads CASRAGTSGGAETQYF. The rearrangement joins TRBV12-3 or TRBV12-4 to TRBJ2-5; there is no DNA to check the TCRdb D call of TRBD2. This CDR3 has 16 amino acids.

The chain links TRBV3-1 to TRBJ1-2. The CDR3 extends over 15 amino acids. CDR1 is LGHDT and CDR2 is YNNKEL in the germline V gene (reference sequence). The CDR3 protein is CASSQGAGPLVGYTF.

This chain links TRBV7-8 with TRBJ2-3; TCRdb calls TRBD2, which cannot be checked without DNA. Germline lookup yields CDR1 SGHVS and CDR2 FQNEAQ. This CDR3 comprises 14 residues. The CDR3 is CASSPRRVTDTQYF. Drawing the rest from reference TRBV7-8 and TRBJ2-3, the complete variable domain is GAGVSQSPRYKVAKRGQDVALRCDPISGHVSLFWYQQALGQGPEFLTYFQNEAQLDKSGLPSDRFFAERPEGSVSTLKIQRTQQEDSAVYLCASSPRRVTDTQYFGPGTRLTVL.

The chain is built from TRBV6-2 or TRBV6-3 and TRBJ1-6. CDR1 and CDR2 (germline): MNHEY, SVGEGT. The CDR3 has 15 amino acids. This chain's CDR3 is CASSLGGGSRSPLHF.

The V gene is TRBV7-9, the J gene TRBJ2-1; TCRdb's D call of TRBD1 is untestable without DNA. CDR3 length equals 17 residues. Germline values: CDR1 SEHNR, CDR2 FQNEAQ (reference sequence). CDR3: CASSHYGRTGGLDEQFF.

This chain joins TRBV6-1 and TRBJ1-1. Germline V gives CDR1 MNHNS, CDR2 SASEGT. CDR3 length: 14 residues. The CDR3 loop reads CASRSSFRPTEAFF.

The chain combines TRBV5-1 with TRBJ1-1. CDR1 is SGHRS and CDR2 is YFSETQ in the germline V gene. This CDR3 region has 14 residues. The chain's CDR3 is CASSFSRENTEAFF.

The V call is TRBV21-1, the J call TRBJ1-1; TCRdb returns TRBD1, unconfirmable since there is no DNA. TRBV21-1 is recorded as a pseudogene. This CDR3 is built from 16 residues. CDR3: CASSTHPRKGDTEAFF.

The chain links TRBV30 to TRBJ1-5. The CDR3 extends over 14 amino acids. CDR1 is GTSNPN, CDR2 SVGIG, per germline (reference sequence). CDR3: CAWSVTRGDQPQHF.